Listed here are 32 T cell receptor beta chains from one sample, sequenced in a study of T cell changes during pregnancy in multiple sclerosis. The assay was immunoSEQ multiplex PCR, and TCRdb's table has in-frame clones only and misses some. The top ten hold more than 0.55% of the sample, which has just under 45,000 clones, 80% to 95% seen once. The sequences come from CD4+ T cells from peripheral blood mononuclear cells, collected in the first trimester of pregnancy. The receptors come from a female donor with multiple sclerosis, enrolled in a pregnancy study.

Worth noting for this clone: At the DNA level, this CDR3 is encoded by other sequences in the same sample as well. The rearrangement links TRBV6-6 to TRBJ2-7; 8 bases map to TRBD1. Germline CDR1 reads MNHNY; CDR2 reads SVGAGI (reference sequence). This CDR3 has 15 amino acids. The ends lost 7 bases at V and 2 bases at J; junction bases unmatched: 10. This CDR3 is CASTNSGTGPYEQYF. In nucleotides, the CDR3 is TGTGCCAGCACCAACTCCGGGACAGGTCCCTACGAGCAGTACTTC.

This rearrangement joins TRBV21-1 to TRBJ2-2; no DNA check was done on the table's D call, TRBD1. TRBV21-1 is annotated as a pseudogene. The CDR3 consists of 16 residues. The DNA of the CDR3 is TGTGCCAGCAGCAAAAGTTGCACAGGTAGAACCGGGGAGCTGTTTTTT. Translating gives CASSKSCTGRTGELFF.

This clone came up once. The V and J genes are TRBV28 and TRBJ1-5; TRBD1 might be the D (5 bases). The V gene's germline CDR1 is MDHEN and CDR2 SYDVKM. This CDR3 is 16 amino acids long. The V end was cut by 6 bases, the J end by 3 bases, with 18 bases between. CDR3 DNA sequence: TGTGCCAGCAGATCAGGAGACGGACATCACAATCAGCCCCAGCATTTT. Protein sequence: CASRSGDGHHNQPQHF.

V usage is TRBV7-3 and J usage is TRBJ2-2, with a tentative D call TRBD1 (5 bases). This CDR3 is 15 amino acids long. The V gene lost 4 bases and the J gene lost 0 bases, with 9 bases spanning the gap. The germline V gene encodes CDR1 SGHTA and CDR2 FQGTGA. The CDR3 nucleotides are TGTGCCAGCAGCTCCGACAGTACGAACACCGGGGAGCTGTTTTTT. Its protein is CASSSDSTNTGELFF.

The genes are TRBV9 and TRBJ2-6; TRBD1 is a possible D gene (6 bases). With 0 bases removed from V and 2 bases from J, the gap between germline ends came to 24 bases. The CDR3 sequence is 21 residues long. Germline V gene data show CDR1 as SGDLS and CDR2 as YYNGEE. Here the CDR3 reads CASSVGVGRDKGHTGANVLTF. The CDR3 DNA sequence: TGTGCCAGCAGCGTAGGGGTGGGACGGGACAAAGGACATACTGGGGCCAACGTCCTGACTTTC.

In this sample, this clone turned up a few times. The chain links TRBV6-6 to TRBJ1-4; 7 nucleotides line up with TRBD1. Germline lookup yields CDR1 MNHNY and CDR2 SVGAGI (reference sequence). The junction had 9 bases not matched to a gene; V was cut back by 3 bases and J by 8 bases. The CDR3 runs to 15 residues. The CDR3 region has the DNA TGTGCCAGCAGTTATCCGACAGGGCGGAAGGAAAAACTGTTTTTT. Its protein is CASSYPTGRKEKLFF.

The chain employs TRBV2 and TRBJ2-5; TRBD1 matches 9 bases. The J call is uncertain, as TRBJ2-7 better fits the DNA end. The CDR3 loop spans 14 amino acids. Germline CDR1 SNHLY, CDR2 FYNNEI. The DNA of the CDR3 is TGTGCCAGTGGGAGACAGGGGGGTCCCTACGAGCAGTACTTC. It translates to CASGRQGGPYEQYF.

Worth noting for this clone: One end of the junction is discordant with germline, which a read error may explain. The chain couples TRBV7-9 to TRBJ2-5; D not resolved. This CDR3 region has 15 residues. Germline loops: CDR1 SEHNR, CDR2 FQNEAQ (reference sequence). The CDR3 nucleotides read TGTGCCAGCAGCTTAAGCGTTGGCAGCCAAGGGACCCAGTACTTC. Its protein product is CASSLSVGSQGTQYF.

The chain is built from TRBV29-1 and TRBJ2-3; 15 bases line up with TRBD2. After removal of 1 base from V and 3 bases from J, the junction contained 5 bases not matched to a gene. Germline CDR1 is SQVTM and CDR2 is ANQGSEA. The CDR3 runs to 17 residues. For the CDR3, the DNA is TGCAGCGTTGAAGCCGGACTAGCGGGAGGGGGGACAGATACGCAGTATTTT. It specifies CSVEAGLAGGGTDTQYF.

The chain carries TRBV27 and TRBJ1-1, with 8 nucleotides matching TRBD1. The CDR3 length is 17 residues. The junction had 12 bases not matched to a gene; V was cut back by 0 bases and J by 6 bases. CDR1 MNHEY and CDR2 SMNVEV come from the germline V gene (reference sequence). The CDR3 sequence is CASSLSRQGQINSEAFF. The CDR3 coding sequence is TGTGCCAGCAGTTTATCTCGACAGGGGCAGATAAATTCTGAAGCTTTCTTT.

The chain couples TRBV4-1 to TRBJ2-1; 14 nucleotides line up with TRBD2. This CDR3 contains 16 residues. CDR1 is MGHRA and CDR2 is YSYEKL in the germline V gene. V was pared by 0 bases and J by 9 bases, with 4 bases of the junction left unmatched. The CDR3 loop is CASSQEPGLAGVEQFF. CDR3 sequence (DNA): TGCGCCAGCAGCCAAGAGCCGGGACTAGCGGGAGTTGAGCAGTTCTTC.

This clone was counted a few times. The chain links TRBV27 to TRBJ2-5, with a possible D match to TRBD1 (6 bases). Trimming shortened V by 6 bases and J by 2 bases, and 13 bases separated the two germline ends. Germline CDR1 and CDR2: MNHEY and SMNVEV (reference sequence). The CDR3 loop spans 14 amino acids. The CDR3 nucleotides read TGTGCCAGCAGCCCGGCAGGGGTACAAGAGACCCAGTACTTC. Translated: CASSPAGVQETQYF.

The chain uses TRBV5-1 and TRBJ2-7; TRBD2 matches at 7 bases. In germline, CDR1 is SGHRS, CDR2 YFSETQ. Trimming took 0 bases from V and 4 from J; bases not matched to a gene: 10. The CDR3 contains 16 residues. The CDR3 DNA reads TGCGCCAGCAGCTTGGCCCGGACTAGGACAACGTACGAGCAGTACTTC. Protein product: CASSLARTRTTYEQYF.

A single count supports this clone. The CDR3 here is CAGHLGTVREQYF. In DNA form, the CDR3 reads TGCGCCGGACACCTCGGGACAGTACGCGAGCAGTACTTC. The V gene is TRBV10-1, the J gene TRBJ2-7; 7 bases match TRBD1. This CDR3 has 13 amino acids. J lost 6 bases, V lost 11 bases, and 13 bases had no gene match. Germline assignment: CDR1 WNHNN and CDR2 SYGVQD (reference sequence).

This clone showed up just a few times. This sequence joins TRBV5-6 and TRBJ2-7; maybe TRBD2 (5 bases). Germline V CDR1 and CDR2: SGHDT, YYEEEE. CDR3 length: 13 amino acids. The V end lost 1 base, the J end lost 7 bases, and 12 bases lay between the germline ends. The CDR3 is CASSLRAGREQYF. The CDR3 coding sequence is TGTGCCAGCAGCTTGCGGGCGGGTAGGGAGCAGTACTTC.

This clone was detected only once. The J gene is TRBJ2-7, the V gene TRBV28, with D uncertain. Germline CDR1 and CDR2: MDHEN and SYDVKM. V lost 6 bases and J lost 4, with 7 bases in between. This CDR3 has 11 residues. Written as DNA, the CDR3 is TGTGCCAGCAGCGAACAGTACGAGCAGTACTTC. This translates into CASSEQYEQYF. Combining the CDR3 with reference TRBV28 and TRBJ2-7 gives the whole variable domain DVKVTQSSRYLVKRTGEKVFLECVQDMDHENMFWYRQDPGLGLRLIYFSYDVKMKEKGDIPEGYSVSREKKERFSLILESASTNQTSMYLCASSEQYEQYFGPGTRLTVT.

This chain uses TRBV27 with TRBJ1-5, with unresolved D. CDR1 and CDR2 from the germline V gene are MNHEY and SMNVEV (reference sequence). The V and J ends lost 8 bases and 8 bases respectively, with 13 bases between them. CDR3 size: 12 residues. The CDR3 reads CASRRGPKPQHF. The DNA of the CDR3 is TGTGCCAGCCGACGGGGTCCAAAGCCCCAGCATTTT.

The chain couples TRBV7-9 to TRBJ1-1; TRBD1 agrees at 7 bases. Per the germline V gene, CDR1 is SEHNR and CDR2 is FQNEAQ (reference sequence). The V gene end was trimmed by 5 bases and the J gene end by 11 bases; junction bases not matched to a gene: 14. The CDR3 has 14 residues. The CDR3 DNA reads TGTGCCAGCAGCCCCCCCGGGTTAGGGGGCGAGGCTTTCTTT. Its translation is CASSPPGLGGEAFF.

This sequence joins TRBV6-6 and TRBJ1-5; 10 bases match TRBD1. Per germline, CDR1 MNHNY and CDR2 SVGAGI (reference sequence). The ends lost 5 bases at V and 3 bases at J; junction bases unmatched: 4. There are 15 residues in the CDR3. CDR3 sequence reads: CASSIGTGDNQPQHF. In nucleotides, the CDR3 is TGTGCCAGCAGTATAGGGACAGGGGACAATCAGCCCCAGCATTTT.

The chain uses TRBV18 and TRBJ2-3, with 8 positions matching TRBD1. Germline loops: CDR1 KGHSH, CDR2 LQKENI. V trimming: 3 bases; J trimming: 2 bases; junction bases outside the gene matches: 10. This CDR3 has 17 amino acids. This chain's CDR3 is CASSPLTGTGHTDTQYF. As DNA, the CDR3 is TGTGCCAGCTCACCGCTAACCGGGACAGGACACACAGATACGCAGTATTTT.

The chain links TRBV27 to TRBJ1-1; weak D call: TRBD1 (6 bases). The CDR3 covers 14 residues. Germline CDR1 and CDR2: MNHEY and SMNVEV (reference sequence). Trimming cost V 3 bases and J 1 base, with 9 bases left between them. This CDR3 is CASSFRGPNTEAFF. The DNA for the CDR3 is TGTGCCAGCAGTTTCAGGGGACCGAACACTGAAGCTTTCTTT.

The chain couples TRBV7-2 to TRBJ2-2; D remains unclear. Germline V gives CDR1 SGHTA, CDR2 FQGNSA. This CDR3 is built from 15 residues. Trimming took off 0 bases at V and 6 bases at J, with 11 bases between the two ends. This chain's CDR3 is CASSLAAVFAGELFF. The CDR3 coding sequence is TGTGCCAGCAGCTTAGCGGCGGTTTTCGCCGGGGAGCTGTTTTTT.

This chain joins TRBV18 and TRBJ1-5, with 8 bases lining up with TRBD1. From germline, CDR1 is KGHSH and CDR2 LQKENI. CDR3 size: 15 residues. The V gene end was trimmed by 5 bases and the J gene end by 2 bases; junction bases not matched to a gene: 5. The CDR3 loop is CASSNDRGGNQPQHF. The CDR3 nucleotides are TGTGCCAGCTCAAACGACAGGGGTGGCAATCAGCCCCAGCATTTT. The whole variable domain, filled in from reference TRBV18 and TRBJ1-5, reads NAGVMQNPRHLVRRRGQEARLRCSPMKGHSHVYWYRQLPEEGLKFMVYLQKENIIDESGMPKERFSAEFPKEGPSILRIQQVVRGDSAAYFCASSNDRGGNQPQHFGDGTRLSIL.

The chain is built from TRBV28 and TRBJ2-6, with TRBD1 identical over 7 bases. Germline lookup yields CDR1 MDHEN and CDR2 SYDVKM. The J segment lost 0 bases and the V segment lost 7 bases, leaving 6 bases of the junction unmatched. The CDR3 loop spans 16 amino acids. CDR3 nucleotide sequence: TGTGCCAGCATCCCGGGACAGCTCTCTGGGGCCAACGTCCTGACTTTC. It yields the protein CASIPGQLSGANVLTF.

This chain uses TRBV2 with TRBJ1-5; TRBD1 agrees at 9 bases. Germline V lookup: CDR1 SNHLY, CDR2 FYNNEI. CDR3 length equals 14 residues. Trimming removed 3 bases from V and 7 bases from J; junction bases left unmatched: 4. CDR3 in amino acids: CASSEGQGYQPQHF. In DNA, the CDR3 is TGTGCCAGCAGTGAGGGACAGGGTTACCAGCCCCAGCATTTT.

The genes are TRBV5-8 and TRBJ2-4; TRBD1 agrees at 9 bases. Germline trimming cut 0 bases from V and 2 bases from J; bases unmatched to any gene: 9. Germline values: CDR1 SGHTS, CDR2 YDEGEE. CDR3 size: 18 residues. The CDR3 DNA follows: TGTGCCAGCAGCTTGGCCTTCGGGACAGGGACTACCAAAAACATTCAGTACTTC. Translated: CASSLAFGTGTTKNIQYF.

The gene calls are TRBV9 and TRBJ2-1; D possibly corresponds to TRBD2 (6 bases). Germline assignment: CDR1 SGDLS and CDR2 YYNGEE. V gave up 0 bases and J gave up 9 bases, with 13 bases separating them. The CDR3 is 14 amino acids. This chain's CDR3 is CASSVVPEAGEQFF. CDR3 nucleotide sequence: TGTGCCAGCAGCGTAGTCCCCGAAGCGGGTGAGCAGTTCTTC.

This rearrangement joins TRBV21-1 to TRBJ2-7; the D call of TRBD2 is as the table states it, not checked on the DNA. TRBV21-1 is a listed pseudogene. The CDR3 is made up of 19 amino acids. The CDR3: CASSRKTMGRSREDYEQYF. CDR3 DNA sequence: TGTGCCAGCAGCAGGAAGACCATGGGGCGCTCGCGGGAAGACTACGAGCAGTACTTC.

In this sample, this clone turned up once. DNA of the CDR3: TGTGCCAGCTCTGCGGGATCCTACAATGAGCAGTTCTTC. Its translation is CASSAGSYNEQFF. The V call is TRBV6-5, the J call TRBJ2-1; weak D call: TRBD2 (6 bases). The CDR3 contains 13 residues. The V gene lost 8 bases and the J gene lost 1 base, with 9 bases spanning the gap. The germline V gene encodes CDR1 MNHEY and CDR2 SVGAGI.

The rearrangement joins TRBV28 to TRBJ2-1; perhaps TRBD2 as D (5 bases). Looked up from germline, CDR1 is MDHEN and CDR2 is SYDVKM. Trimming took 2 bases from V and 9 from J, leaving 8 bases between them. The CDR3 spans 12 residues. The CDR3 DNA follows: TGTGCCAGCAGTTTAGTGGGGAGTGAGCAGTTCTTC. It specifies CASSLVGSEQFF.

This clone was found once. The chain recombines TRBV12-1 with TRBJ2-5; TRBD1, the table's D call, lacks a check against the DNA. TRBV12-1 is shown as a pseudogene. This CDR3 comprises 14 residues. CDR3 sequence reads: CASSTDRDQETQYF. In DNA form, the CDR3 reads TGTGCCAGCAGCACCGACAGAGACCAAGAGACCCAGTACTTC.

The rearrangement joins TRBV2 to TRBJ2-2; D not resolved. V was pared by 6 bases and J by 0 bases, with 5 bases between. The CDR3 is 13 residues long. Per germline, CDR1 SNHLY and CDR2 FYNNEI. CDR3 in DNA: TGTGCCAGCAGGACTTCGAACACCGGGGAGCTGTTTTTT. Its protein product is CASRTSNTGELFF.